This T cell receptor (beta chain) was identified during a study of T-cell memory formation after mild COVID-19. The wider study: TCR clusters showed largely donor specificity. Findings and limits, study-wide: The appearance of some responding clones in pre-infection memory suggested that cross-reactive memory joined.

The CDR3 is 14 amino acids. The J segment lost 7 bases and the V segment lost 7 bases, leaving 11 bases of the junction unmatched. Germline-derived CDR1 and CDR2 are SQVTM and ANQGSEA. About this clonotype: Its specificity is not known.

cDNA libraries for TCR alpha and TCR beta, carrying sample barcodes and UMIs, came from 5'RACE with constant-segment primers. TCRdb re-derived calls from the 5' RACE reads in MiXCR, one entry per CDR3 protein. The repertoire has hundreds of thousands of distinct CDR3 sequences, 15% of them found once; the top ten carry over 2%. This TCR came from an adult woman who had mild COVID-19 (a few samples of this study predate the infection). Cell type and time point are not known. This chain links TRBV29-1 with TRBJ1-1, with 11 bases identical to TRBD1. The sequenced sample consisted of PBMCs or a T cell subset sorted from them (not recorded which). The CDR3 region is CSATPGTGGSEAFF. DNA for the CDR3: TGCAGCGCGACGCCCGGGACAGGGGGAAGTGAAGCTTTCTTT. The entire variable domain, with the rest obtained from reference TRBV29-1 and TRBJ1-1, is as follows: SAVISQKPSRDICQRGTSLTIQCQVDSQVTMMFWYRQQPGQSLTLIATANQGSEATYESGFVIDKFPISRPNLTFSTLTVSNMSPEDSSIYLCSATPGTGGSEAFFGQGTRLTVV.